This entry describes one TCR beta chain. The CDR3 covers 14 residues. The germline gives CDR1 KGHSH, CDR2 LQKENI. Trimming cost V 3 bases and J 10 bases, with 13 bases left between them. This sample was taken from a study of blood T cell repertoires in COVID-19. On the study more broadly: Sites across the United States, Italy and Spain contributed samples from acute and convalescent COVID-19. Nucleic acid was either cDNA or gDNA, and it came from T cells, B-cell-depleted T cells, or PBMCs.

In the study's own analysis: Reference gene primer amplification gave nucleated cell count estimates. Clones were read by immunoSEQ multiplex PCR, and TCRdb kept only the in-frame ones, dropping some. V and J calls and clone size come straight from that table; D and trimming were deduced from the DNA. The data contain 250,000 to 300,000 clones, 80% to 95% of them singletons. J is TRBJ1-6 and V is TRBV18; D ambiguous. The sequenced material came from peripheral blood. The TCR sequence derives from a woman in her twenties or thirties with COVID-19, enrolled during active disease. CDR3 residues: CASSPGSRESPLHF. DNA of the CDR3: TGTGCCAGCTCACCGGGCAGTCGGGAGTCACCCCTCCACTTT.